Presented here are 28 T cell receptor beta chains from one specimen sequenced in a study of T cell responses to AZD1222 COVID-19 vaccine. TCRdb's table, derived via immunoSEQ multiplex PCR, lists solely in-frame clones and lacks some. The sample consists of 90,000 to 120,000 clones, around 90% of them appearing once. The starting material was peripheral blood, obtained 28 days after the second AZD1222 dose. Receptor source: an adult who received the AZD1222 COVID-19 vaccine.

The gene calls are TRBV6-4 and TRBJ2-7; the match to TRBD2 covers 11 bases. The CDR3 loop spans 15 amino acids. V lost 4 bases and J lost 2; bases outside the gene matches: 4. Germline V gene data show CDR1 as MRHNA and CDR2 as SNTAGT. As DNA, the CDR3 is TGTGCCAGCAGTGCGGTAGCGGGGGGGCCCTACGAGCAGTACTTC. It yields the protein CASSAVAGGPYEQYF.

V gene TRBV7-2 combines with J gene TRBJ1-2; 8 nucleotides align to TRBD1. Trimming took 4 bases from V and 4 from J; bases not matched to a gene: 8. Germline lookup yields CDR1 SGHTA and CDR2 FQGNSA. CDR3 length equals 15 residues. As DNA, the CDR3 is TGTGCCAGCAGCTCCACCTACAGGGGGGGCTATGGCTACACCTTC. The encoded protein is CASSSTYRGGYGYTF.

CDR3 residues: CAWSVTNRGYTF. The CDR3 DNA sequence: TGTGCCTGGAGTGTAACCAACCGTGGCTACACCTTC. V gene TRBV30 combines with J gene TRBJ1-2, with D unresolved. The CDR3 is 12 amino acids. Trimming pared 0 bases from V and 7 bases from J, leaving 9 bases between. Germline loops: CDR1 GTSNPN, CDR2 SVGIG (reference sequence).

V gene TRBV5-1 combines with J gene TRBJ2-7; TRBD2 matches at 8 bases. CDR1 and CDR2 (germline): SGHRS, YFSETQ. The V and J ends lost 0 bases and 3 bases, in that order; junction bases with no gene match: 5. This CDR3 spans 15 amino acids. The CDR3 nucleotides read TGCGCCAGCAGCTTGGAGGCTAGCGGGCTCTACGAGCAGTACTTC. This sequence encodes CASSLEASGLYEQYF.

The CDR3 spells CASSLRGIAGELFF. The DNA of the CDR3 is TGTGCCAGCAGTTTGAGGGGGATCGCCGGGGAGCTGTTTTTT. The chain links TRBV27 to TRBJ2-2, with TRBD1 as a possible D gene (6 bases). Germline V gene lookup returns CDR1 MNHEY and CDR2 SMNVEV (reference sequence). V lost 3 bases, J lost 6 bases, and 11 bases lay in between. The CDR3 is made up of 14 amino acids.

The rearrangement links TRBV11-1 to TRBJ2-7; no firm D call. There are 16 residues in the CDR3. Trimming pared 1 base from V and 0 bases from J, leaving 13 bases between. The germline CDR1 and CDR2 sequences are SGHAT and FQDESV (reference sequence). The chain's CDR3 is CASSLGRGTDSYEQYF. The CDR3 coding sequence is TGTGCCAGCAGCTTAGGGCGTGGAACGGACTCCTACGAGCAGTACTTC.

This chain links TRBV6-5 with TRBJ2-7, with TRBD1 matching over 7 bases. Germline V gene data show CDR1 as MNHEY and CDR2 as SVGAGI. Trimming removed 1 base from V and 0 bases from J; junction bases left unmatched: 6. The CDR3 runs 16 residues. CDR3 sequence reads: CASSYFTGASSYEQYF. Written as DNA, the CDR3 is TGTGCCAGCAGTTACTTCACAGGGGCGAGCTCCTACGAGCAGTACTTC.

The V gene is TRBV11-2, the J gene TRBJ2-5, with TRBD2 as a possible D gene (5 bases). V dropped 5 bases and J dropped 2 bases, with 6 bases sitting between them. CDR3 length equals 12 residues. Germline lookup yields CDR1 SGHAT and CDR2 FQNNGV. The CDR3 sequence: CASSRLQETQYF. CDR3 DNA sequence: TGTGCCAGCAGCAGACTACAAGAGACCCAGTACTTC.

J is TRBJ2-3 and V is TRBV5-4, with no clear D. The germline V and J ends were trimmed by 0 bases and 4 bases, with 6 bases remaining between them. The CDR3 sequence is 13 residues long. The germline V gene encodes CDR1 SGHNT and CDR2 YYREEE (reference sequence). This CDR3 reads CASSLGRADTQYF. The DNA for the CDR3 is TGTGCCAGCAGCTTGGGTCGGGCAGATACGCAGTATTTT.

The CDR3 loop reads CASRGLAGGKEQFF. DNA for the CDR3: TGTGCCAGCCGAGGACTAGCGGGAGGGAAGGAGCAGTTCTTC. The V call is TRBV19, the J call TRBJ2-1; 15 bases fit TRBD2. The germline V gene has CDR1 LNHDA and CDR2 SQIVND (reference sequence). Trimming cost V 9 bases and J 10 bases; bases outside gene matches: 7. CDR3 size: 14 residues.

V gene TRBV19 combines with J gene TRBJ1-6; no firm D call. In germline, CDR1 is LNHDA, CDR2 SQIVND (reference sequence). V shed 0 bases and J shed 10 bases, with 13 bases lying between them. The CDR3 is made up of 15 amino acids. CDR3 bases: TGTGCCAGTAGTATAGAAGCGGGAACCGGGTCACCCCTCCACTTT. It codes for CASSIEAGTGSPLHF.

The chain is built from TRBV19 and TRBJ1-5, with unresolved D. The CDR3 runs 13 residues. With 2 bases removed from V and 3 bases from J, the gap between germline ends came to 5 bases. Germline CDR1 LNHDA, CDR2 SQIVND (reference sequence). The CDR3 DNA reads as TGTGCCAGTAGTATATCAGCCAATCAGCCCCAGCATTTT. Protein product: CASSISANQPQHF.

The rearrangement links TRBV27 to TRBJ2-7; 9 bases are shared with TRBD2. There are 17 residues in the CDR3. The ends lost 6 bases at V and 5 bases at J; junction bases unmatched: 17. The germline V gene encodes CDR1 MNHEY and CDR2 SMNVEV (reference sequence). The CDR3 loop reads CASRHILSGLAGNEQYF. CDR3 nucleotides: TGTGCCAGCAGGCACATCCTCTCGGGGCTAGCGGGGAACGAGCAGTACTTC.

The chain combines TRBV27 with TRBJ2-2; 7 bases align to TRBD1. Germline-derived CDR1 and CDR2 are MNHEY and SMNVEV (reference sequence). The CDR3 is made up of 16 amino acids. Losses at the gene ends were 5 bases for V and 1 base for J; bases not matched to a gene: 7. CDR3 in DNA: TGTGCCAGCAGTCCGGGGACAGTAGAGAACACCGGGGAGCTGTTTTTT. This gives the protein CASSPGTVENTGELFF.

The table lists this clone with a few counts. This sequence joins TRBV4-3 and TRBJ2-7; unclear D gene. V was shortened by 0 bases and J by 4 bases, with 10 bases between the two germline ends. The CDR3 spans 14 residues. CDR1 and CDR2 from the germline V gene are LGHNA and YSLEER. The DNA for the CDR3 is TGCGCCAGCAGCCAAGATCAATCCGGATACGAGCAGTACTTC. Residues: CASSQDQSGYEQYF.

CDR3 in amino acids: CASSPTTGAYEQYF. The CDR3 nucleotides are TGTGCCAGCAGCCCCACAACAGGGGCCTACGAGCAGTACTTC. The chain recombines TRBV7-9 with TRBJ2-7; 7 bases line up with TRBD1. The CDR3 contains 14 residues. Germline CDR1 is SEHNR and CDR2 is FQNEAQ (reference sequence). V lost 5 bases, J lost 2 bases, and 6 bases stayed unmatched.

The gene calls are TRBV2 and TRBJ1-3; TRBD1 agrees at 12 bases. V gave up 0 bases and J gave up 4 bases; unmatched junction bases: 1. Germline CDR1 SNHLY, CDR2 FYNNEI. This CDR3 comprises 16 residues. In DNA, the CDR3 is TGTGCCAGCAGTGAAGCCGGGACAGGGGGCGGAAACACCATATATTTT. Its translation is CASSEAGTGGGNTIYF.

This clone was recorded only once. V usage is TRBV19 and J usage is TRBJ2-2; TRBD2 might be the D (6 bases). This CDR3 spans 15 amino acids. Germline values: CDR1 LNHDA, CDR2 SQIVND (reference sequence). V gave up 3 bases and J gave up 4 bases, with 12 bases separating them. For the CDR3, the DNA is TGTGCCAGTAGTATGTTAGCGGAAGGCACCGGGGAGCTGTTTTTT. Amino acid sequence: CASSMLAEGTGELFF.

This rearrangement joins TRBV30 to TRBJ1-5; D is ambiguous. Trimming left V 1 base short and J 5 bases short, with 15 bases between. The length of the CDR3 is 15 residues. Germline CDR1 reads GTSNPN; CDR2 reads SVGIG (reference sequence). The CDR3 sequence: CAWSDGLTRHQPQHF. For the CDR3, the DNA is TGTGCCTGGAGTGATGGTTTGACCCGGCATCAGCCCCAGCATTTT.

The genes are TRBV24-1 and TRBJ1-1; 7 nucleotides match TRBD1. Germline loops: CDR1 KGHDR, CDR2 SFDVKD. CDR3 length equals 15 residues. J lost 1 base, V lost 3 bases, and 4 bases had no gene match. The CDR3 is CATSDATGPNTEAFF. CDR3 nucleotides: TGTGCCACCAGTGATGCGACAGGGCCGAACACTGAAGCTTTCTTT.

V is TRBV19 and J is TRBJ1-1; possible D gene TRBD1, 5 bases. Germline V gene lookup returns CDR1 LNHDA and CDR2 SQIVND (reference sequence). This CDR3 is built from 13 residues. Trimming took off 5 bases at V and 5 bases at J, with 12 bases between the two ends. This CDR3 reads CASSSGARTEAFF. In DNA form, the CDR3 reads TGTGCCAGTAGTTCTGGGGCAAGAACTGAAGCTTTCTTT. Looking up the rest from reference TRBV19 and TRBJ1-1 gives the full variable domain: DGGITQSPKYLFRKEGQNVTLSCEQNLNHDAMYWYRQDPGQGLRLIYYSQIVNDFQKGDIAEGYSVSREKKESFPLTVTSAQKNPTAFYLCASSSGARTEAFFGQGTRLTVV.

J is TRBJ2-3 and V is TRBV7-9; D is uncertain. This CDR3 spans 14 amino acids. Germline V lookup: CDR1 SEHNR, CDR2 FQNEAQ (reference sequence). The V gene lost 2 bases and the J gene lost 6 bases, with 12 bases spanning the gap. The CDR3 nucleotides read TGTGCCAGCAGCTTAAGTACAAGCGCGGATACGCAGTATTTT. This codes for CASSLSTSADTQYF.

V and J are TRBV5-1 and TRBJ2-1, with 10 bases matching TRBD2. The germline gives CDR1 SGHRS, CDR2 YFSETQ. CDR3 length: 17 residues. V lost 0 bases to trimming and J lost 6 bases; unmatched junction nucleotides: 9. CDR3 DNA: TGCGCCAGCAGCTTGGCAGCGGGAGGGCCCGGGGGCAATGAGCAGTTCTTC. It is translated as CASSLAAGGPGGNEQFF.

The chain recombines TRBV5-1 with TRBJ1-6, with 7 bases identical to TRBD1. The CDR3 is 15 residues long. Germline V gene lookup returns CDR1 SGHRS and CDR2 YFSETQ. V was clipped by 5 bases and J by 7 bases; unmatched bases: 9. The CDR3 DNA reads as TGCGCCAGCAGGAGAGACAGGGTGCAGAATTCACCCCTCCACTTT. As protein: CASRRDRVQNSPLHF.

J is TRBJ1-2 and V is TRBV28; TRBD1 agrees at 7 bases. V gave up 3 bases and J gave up 1 base; unmatched junction bases: 11. CDR3 length: 17 amino acids. Germline-derived CDR1 and CDR2 are MDHEN and SYDVKM. CDR3 region: CASSFGGQHVINYGYTF. In nucleotides, the CDR3 is TGTGCCAGCAGTTTTGGGGGACAGCACGTAATTAACTATGGCTACACCTTC.

This chain joins TRBV6-5 and TRBJ1-6; 7 bases fit TRBD1. CDR3 length: 14 residues. CDR1 is MNHEY, CDR2 SVGAGI, per germline. Unmatched junction bases numbered 2, after V lost 4 bases and J lost 5 bases. The DNA of the CDR3 is TGTGCCAGCAGTTCGGGACAGAATAATTCACCCCTCCACTTT. Translation gives CASSSGQNNSPLHF.

The V gene is TRBV28, the J gene TRBJ1-2; tentatively, D is TRBD1 (5 bases). CDR3 length: 12 residues. Germline V CDR1 and CDR2: MDHEN, SYDVKM. The ends were cut back, 3 bases at V and 6 bases at J, with 8 bases in the middle. CDR3 bases: TGTGCCAGCAGTTTTGGGGGTAATGGCTACACCTTC. This translates into CASSFGGNGYTF.

The V gene is TRBV9, the J gene TRBJ2-1; 7 bases are shared with TRBD2. The germline V gene encodes CDR1 SGDLS and CDR2 YYNGEE. The CDR3 is 15 amino acids. Trimming cost V 0 bases and J 2 bases; bases outside gene matches: 2. The CDR3 here is CASSVVSGTYNEQFF. As DNA, the CDR3 is TGTGCCAGCAGCGTAGTCAGCGGGACCTACAATGAGCAGTTCTTC.